A selection of T cell receptor beta chains follows, all from one sample in a study of shared clonotypes between healthy human individuals. TCRdb's table, derived via immunoSEQ multiplex PCR, lists solely in-frame clones and lacks some. Of millions of clones listed, around 94% are singletons. Sequenced material: naive CD4+ T cells sorted from blood. The receptors shown here come from a man aged 18 to 30 in good health. CDR3s include the opening cysteine and the closing phenylalanine or tryptophan. D genes are given only for firm matches. Size is omitted from some rows. Given values are once, few, many or a class for expanded clones.

TRBD1	TRBJ1-2	TRBV2	-	TGTGCCAGCAGCGAACCGGGACAGGAGCTCCTCATCTCTGGCTACACCTTC	CASSEPGQELLISGYTF
TRBD1	TRBJ1-5	TRBV19	-	TGTGCCAGTAGTTCCCCCCCCGGGACAGGGGGCGCGGGCAATCAGCCCCAGCATTTT	CASSSPPGTGGAGNQPQHF
-	TRBJ1-1	TRBV9	-	TGTGCCAGCAGCCCCCGGGACCGAAACACTGAAGCTTTCTTT	CASSPRDRNTEAFF
TRBD1	TRBJ1-3	TRBV6-6	-	TGTGCCAGCAGCCCCGGGGACAGGGCAGGAAACACCATATATTTT	CASSPGDRAGNTIYF
-	TRBJ1-6	TRBV12-5	-	TGTGCTAGTGGTTTGGATTACGGTTCACCCCTCCACTTT	CASGLDYGSPLHF
-	TRBJ1-3	TRBV7-9	-	TGTGCCAGCAGCTTAGGGGCAGCTACCGGGAACACCATATATTTT	CASSLGAATGNTIYF
-	TRBJ1-3	TRBV11-2	-	TGTGCCAGCAGCTTAGGACAGAACTCTGGAAACACCATATATTTT	CASSLGQNSGNTIYF
-	TRBJ2-3	TRBV5-1	-	TGCGCCAGCAGCCCCTTAGGGGGGGACCGGGGTACGCAGTATTTT	CASSPLGGDRGTQYF
-	TRBJ1-2	TRBV6-5	-	TGTGCCAGCAGTTACTCCAGGACAGACTATGGCTACACCTTC	CASSYSRTDYGYTF
-	TRBJ1-5	TRBV6-4	-	TGTGCCAGCAGGACGGTCAATCAGCCCCAGCATTTT	CASRTVNQPQHF
-	TRBJ1-5	TRBV6-5	-	TGTGCCAGCAGTTCCTTTTGGACGGCAAATCAGCCCCAGCATTTT	CASSSFWTANQPQHF
TRBD1	TRBJ2-7	TRBV10-2	once	TGCGCCAGCAGTGATGCGGGACAGGGACCCTACGAGCAGTACTTC	CASSDAGQGPYEQYF
TRBD1	TRBJ2-1	TRBV18	-	TGTGCCAGCTCACCCGGGACAGTTGACAATGAGCAGTTCTTC	CASSPGTVDNEQFF
TRBD1	TRBJ2-7	TRBV6-6	-	TGTGCCAGCAGTTATGACAGGGGTTCCTACGAGCAGTACTTC	CASSYDRGSYEQYF
-	TRBJ1-3	TRBV10-3	-	TGTGCCATCAGTGAGGATGCGAACACCATATATTTT	CAISEDANTIYF
-	TRBJ1-2	TRBV18	-	TGTGCCAGCTCACCACCATCACGGACGCTAATCGCCTATGGCTACACCTTC	CASSPPSRTLIAYGYTF
-	TRBJ2-2	TRBV7-2	-	TGTGCCAGCAGCTTAGCCGGGACGACGAACACCGGGGAGCTGTTTTTT	CASSLAGTTNTGELFF
TRBD2	TRBJ2-5	TRBV4-3	once	TGCGCCAGCAGCCAAGAATGGGCCGCTAGCGGGAGGGCGTACCAAGAGACCCAGTACTTC	CASSQEWAASGRAYQETQYF
TRBD2	TRBJ2-7	TRBV6-6	-	TGTGCCGGGGGAGCGGGAGGGAATGGGGAGCAGTACTTC	CAGGAGGNGEQYF
TRBD1	TRBJ2-7	TRBV4-1	-	TGCGCCAGCAGTCAGGGGGCCCCGGTAGAGCAGTACTTC	CASSQGAPVEQYF
-	TRBJ1-6	TRBV6-6	-	TGTGCCAGCGCCCCCCCCGGGGCAAATTCACCCCTCCACTTT	CASAPPGANSPLHF
-	TRBJ1-5	TRBV10-3	few	TGTGCCACCTCGCGGGAGGGAGACAATCAGCCCCAGCATTTT	CATSREGDNQPQHF
-	TRBJ2-5	TRBV11-3	-	TGTGCCAGCAGCCGGACTACACAAGAGACCCAGTACTTC	CASSRTTQETQYF
TRBD1	TRBJ2-2	TRBV5-1	-	TGCGCCAGCAGAGGGGACAGTTCGAACACCGGGGAGCTGTTTTTT	CASRGDSSNTGELFF
-	TRBJ1-5	TRBV28	few	TGTGCCAGCCGGGACACCAATCAGCCCCAGCATTTT	CASRDTNQPQHF
-	TRBJ2-2	TRBV5-1	-	TGCGCCAGCCAACGGGCCCCTCCGAACACCGGGGAGCTGTTTTTT	CASQRAPPNTGELFF
-	TRBJ2-6	TRBV5-8	once	TGTGCCAGCAGCTCTTCAGGGGCTGGGGCCAACGTCCTGACTTTC	CASSSSGAGANVLTF
TRBD2	TRBJ2-1	TRBV7-9	-	TGTGCCAGCCGGCCGGGGCGGCTAGCGGGTTCAGCAGTCGATGAGCAGTTCTTC	CASRPGRLAGSAVDEQFF
-	TRBJ2-7	TRBV10-1	-	TGCGCCAGCAGTGAGACCGTTGTAGGGCAGTACTTC	CASSETVVGQYF
-	TRBJ2-3	TRBV2	-	TGTGCCAGCAGGAGATCGACAGGCCTCCGGGGAGATACGCAGTATTTT	CASRRSTGLRGDTQYF
-	TRBJ1-1	TRBV10-3	-	TGTGCCATCAGGGGGGTGGGTAACACTGAAGCTTTCTTT	CAIRGVGNTEAFF
-	TRBJ1-5	TRBV11-2	-	TGTGCCAGCAGCTTAAATCCCCCCTTCAGGGGCCATCAGCCCCAGCATTTT	CASSLNPPFRGHQPQHF
-	TRBJ1-1	TRBV30	-	TGTGCCTGGAACTCGAACACTGAAGCTTTCTTT	CAWNSNTEAFF
-	TRBJ2-1	TRBV7-9	-	TGTGCCAGCAGCCGTGACAGAAGTGAGCAGTTCTTC	CASSRDRSEQFF
TRBD1	TRBJ2-1	TRBV6-1	-	TGTGCCAGCAGGACAGGGGGCTCCTACAATGAGCAGTTCTTC	CASRTGGSYNEQFF
TRBD2	TRBJ2-1	TRBV9	-	TGTGCCAGCAGCGCGACTAGCGATCTTTACAATGAGCAGTTCTTC	CASSATSDLYNEQFF
-	TRBJ1-1	TRBV4-2	-	TGTGCCAGCAGCCAAGATTCGGGCTTGGTGAACACTGAAGCTTTCTTT	CASSQDSGLVNTEAFF
-	TRBJ1-2	TRBV18	-	TGTGCCAGCTCACCAAAAGAACAACATGGCTACACCTTC	CASSPKEQHGYTF
-	TRBJ1-3	TRBV4-1	-	TGCGCCAGCAGCCTACGAGGGGCGGAAGACACCATATATTTT	CASSLRGAEDTIYF
-	TRBJ2-6	TRBV20-1	-	TGCAGTGCTAAAGGGGCCAACGTCCTGACTTTC	CSAKGANVLTF
-	TRBJ2-5	TRBV7-7	-	TGTGCTAGCAGCTTCGGGAGCCAAGAGACCCAGTACTTC	CASSFGSQETQYF
TRBD1	TRBJ2-7	TRBV5-4	-	TGTGCCAGCAGCAGGACAGGGGGGGCCTACGAGCAGTACTTC	CASSRTGGAYEQYF
-	TRBJ1-6	TRBV15	-	TGTGCCACCGAAAAGGGGGGGACCTATTCACCCCTCCACTTT	CATEKGGTYSPLHF
-	TRBJ2-7	TRBV7-2	-	TGTGCCAGCAGCTTACGGGACGGCTACGAGCAGTACTTC	CASSLRDGYEQYF
TRBD2	TRBJ2-3	TRBV28	-	TGTGCCAGCAGCACCGGGACTAGCGGGGTCTGGTTT	CASSTGTSGVWF